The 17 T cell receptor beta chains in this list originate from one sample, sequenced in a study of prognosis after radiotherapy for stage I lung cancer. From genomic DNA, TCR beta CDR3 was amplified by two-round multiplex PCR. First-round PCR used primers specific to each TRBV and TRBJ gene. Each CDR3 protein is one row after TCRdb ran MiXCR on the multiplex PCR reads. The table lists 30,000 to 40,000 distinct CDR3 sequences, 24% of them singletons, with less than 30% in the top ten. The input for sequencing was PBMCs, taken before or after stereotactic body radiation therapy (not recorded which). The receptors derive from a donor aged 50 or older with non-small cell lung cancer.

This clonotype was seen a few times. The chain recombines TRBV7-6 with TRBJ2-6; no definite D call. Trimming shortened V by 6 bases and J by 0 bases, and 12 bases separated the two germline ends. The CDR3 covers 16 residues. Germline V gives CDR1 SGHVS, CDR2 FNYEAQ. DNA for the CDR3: TGTGCCAGCAGTTCTCAGGCTTACTCTGGGGCCAACGTCCTGACTTTC. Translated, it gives CASSSQAYSGANVLTF. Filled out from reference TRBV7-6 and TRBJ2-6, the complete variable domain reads GAGVSQSPRYKVTKRGQDVALRCDPISGHVSLYWYRQALGQGPEFLTYFNYEAQQDKSGLPNDRFSAERPEGSISTLTIQRTEQRDSAMYRCASSSQAYSGANVLTFGAGSRLTVL.

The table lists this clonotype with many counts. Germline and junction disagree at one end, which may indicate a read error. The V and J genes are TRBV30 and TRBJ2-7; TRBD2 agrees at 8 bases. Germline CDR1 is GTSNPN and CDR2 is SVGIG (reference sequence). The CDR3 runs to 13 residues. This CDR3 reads CAGSRTSNYEQYF. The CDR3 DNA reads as TGTGCCGGGAGCAGGACTAGCAACTACGAGCAGTACTTC.

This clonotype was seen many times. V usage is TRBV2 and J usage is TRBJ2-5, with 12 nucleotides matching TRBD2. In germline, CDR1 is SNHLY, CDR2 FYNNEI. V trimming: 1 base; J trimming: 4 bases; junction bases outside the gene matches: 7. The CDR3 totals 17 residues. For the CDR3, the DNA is TGTGCCAGCAGTGAAGGGGCTAGCGGGGGGGCCGGAGAGACCCAGTACTTC. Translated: CASSEGASGGAGETQYF.

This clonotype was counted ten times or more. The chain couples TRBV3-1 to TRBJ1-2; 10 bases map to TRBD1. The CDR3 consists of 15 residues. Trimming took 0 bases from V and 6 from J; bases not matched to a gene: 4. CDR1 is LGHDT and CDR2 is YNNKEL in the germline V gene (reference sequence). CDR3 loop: CASSQEGTGAHGYTF. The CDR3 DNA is TGTGCCAGCAGCCAAGAAGGGACAGGGGCTCATGGCTACACCTTC.

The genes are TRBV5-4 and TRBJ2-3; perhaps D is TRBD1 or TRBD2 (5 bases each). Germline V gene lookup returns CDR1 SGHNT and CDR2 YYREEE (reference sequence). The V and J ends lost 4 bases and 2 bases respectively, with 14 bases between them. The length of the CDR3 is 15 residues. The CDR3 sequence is CASSGGLGVTDTQYF. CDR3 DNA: TGTGCCAGCAGCGGCGGGCTAGGGGTCACAGATACGCAGTATTTT.

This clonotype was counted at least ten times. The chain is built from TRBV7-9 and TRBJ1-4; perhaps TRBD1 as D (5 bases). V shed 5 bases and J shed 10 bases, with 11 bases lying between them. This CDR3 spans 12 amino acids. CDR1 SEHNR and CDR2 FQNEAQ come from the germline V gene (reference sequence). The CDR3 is CASSATGGKLFF. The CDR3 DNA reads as TGTGCCAGCAGCGCGACGGGGGGAAAACTGTTTTTT.

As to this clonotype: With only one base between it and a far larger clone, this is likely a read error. The CDR3 here is CASSYSLAGVADQFF. CDR3 in DNA: TGTGCCAGCAGTTACTCACTAGCGGGGGTCGCTGATCAGTTCTTC. The J gene is TRBJ2-1, the V gene TRBV6-4; 11 bases align to TRBD2. CDR3 length: 15 amino acids. Looked up from germline, CDR1 is MRHNA and CDR2 is SNTAGT.

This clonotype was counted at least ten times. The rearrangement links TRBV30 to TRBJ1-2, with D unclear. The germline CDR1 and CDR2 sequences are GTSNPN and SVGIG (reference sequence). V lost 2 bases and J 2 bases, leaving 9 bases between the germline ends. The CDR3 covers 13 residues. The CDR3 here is CAWSHPSNYGYTF. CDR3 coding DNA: TGTGCCTGGAGTCATCCGTCAAACTATGGCTACACCTTC.

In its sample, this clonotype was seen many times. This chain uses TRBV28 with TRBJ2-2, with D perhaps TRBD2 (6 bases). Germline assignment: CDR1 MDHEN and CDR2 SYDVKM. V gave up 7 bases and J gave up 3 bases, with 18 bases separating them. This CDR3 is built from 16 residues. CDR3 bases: TGTGCCAGCAATCTTATGGGGGGTCCTCACACCGGGGAGCTGTTTTTT. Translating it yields CASNLMGGPHTGELFF.

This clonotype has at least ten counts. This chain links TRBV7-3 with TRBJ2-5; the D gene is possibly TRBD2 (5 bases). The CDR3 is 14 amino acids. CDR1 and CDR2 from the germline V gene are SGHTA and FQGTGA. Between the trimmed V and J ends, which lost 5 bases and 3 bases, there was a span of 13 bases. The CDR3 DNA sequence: TGTGCCAGCAGCCCTATCGGGAACAAAGAGACCCAGTACTTC. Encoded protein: CASSPIGNKETQYF.

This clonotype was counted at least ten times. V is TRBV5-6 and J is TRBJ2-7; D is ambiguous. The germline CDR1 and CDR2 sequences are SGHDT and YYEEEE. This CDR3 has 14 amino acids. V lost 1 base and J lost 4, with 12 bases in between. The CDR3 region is CASSLFGWMYEQYF. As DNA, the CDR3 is TGTGCCAGCAGCTTGTTCGGGTGGATGTACGAGCAGTACTTC.

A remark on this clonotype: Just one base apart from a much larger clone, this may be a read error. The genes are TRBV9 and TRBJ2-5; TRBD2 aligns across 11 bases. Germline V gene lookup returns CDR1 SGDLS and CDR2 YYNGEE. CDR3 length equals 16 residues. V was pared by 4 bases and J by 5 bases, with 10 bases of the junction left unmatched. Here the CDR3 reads CASSYGVAGGLETQYF. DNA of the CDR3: TGTGCCAGCAGCTATGGAGTAGCGGGGGGGCTTGAGACCCAGTACTTC.

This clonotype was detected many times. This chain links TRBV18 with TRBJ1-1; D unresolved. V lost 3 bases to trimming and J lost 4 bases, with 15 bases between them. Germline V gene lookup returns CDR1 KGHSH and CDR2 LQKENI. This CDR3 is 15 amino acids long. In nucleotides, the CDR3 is TGTGCCAGCTCACCGTCGACGGGTCGGGCCACTGAAGCTTTCTTT. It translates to CASSPSTGRATEAFF.

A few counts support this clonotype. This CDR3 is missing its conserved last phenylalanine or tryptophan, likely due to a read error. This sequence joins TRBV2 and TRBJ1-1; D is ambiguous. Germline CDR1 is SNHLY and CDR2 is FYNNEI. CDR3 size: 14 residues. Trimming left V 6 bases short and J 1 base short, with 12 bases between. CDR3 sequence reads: CASRSDAANTEAFL. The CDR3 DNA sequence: TGTGCCAGCAGGTCGGACGCAGCGAACACTGAAGCTTTCCTT.

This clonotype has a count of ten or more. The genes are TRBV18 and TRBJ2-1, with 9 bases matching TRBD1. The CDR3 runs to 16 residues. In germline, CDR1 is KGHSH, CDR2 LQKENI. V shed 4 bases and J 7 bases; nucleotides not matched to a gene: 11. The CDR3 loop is CASSLRPGTGSNEQFF. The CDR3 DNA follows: TGTGCCAGCTCACTCCGGCCCGGGACAGGGTCGAATGAGCAGTTCTTC.

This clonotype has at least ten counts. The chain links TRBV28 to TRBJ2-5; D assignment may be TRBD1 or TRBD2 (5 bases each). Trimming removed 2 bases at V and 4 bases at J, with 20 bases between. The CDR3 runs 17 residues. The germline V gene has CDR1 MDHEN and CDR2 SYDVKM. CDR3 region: CASSLARRWGRGETQYF. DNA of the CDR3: TGTGCCAGCAGTTTAGCAAGAAGATGGGGGAGAGGAGAGACCCAGTACTTC.

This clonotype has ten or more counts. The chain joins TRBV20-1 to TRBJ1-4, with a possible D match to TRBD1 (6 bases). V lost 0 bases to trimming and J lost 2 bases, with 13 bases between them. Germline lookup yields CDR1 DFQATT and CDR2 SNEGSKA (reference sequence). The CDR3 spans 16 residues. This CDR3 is CSARELRGATNEKLFF. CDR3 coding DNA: TGCAGTGCTAGAGAGCTTCGGGGGGCGACTAATGAAAAACTGTTTTTT.